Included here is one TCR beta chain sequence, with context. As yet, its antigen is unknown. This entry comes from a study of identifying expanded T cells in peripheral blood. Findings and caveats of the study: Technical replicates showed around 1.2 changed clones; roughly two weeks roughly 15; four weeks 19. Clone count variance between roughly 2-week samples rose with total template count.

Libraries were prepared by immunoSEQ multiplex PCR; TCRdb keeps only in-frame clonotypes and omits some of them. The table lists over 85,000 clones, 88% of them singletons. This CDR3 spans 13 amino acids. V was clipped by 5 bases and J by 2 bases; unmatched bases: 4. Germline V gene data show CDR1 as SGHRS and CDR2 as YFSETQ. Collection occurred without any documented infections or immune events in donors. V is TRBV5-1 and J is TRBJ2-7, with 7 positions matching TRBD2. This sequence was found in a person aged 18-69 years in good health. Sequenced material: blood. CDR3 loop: CASRAGSTYEQYF. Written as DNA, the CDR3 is TGCGCCAGCAGAGCGGGATCCACCTACGAGCAGTACTTC.